Included here is one T cell receptor beta chain sequence, with context. These data are taken from a study of shared clonotypes between healthy human individuals. The CDR3 sequence is 13 residues long. Germline CDR1 and CDR2: SGHRS and YFSETQ. The J segment lost 6 bases and the V segment lost 4 bases, leaving 4 bases of the junction unmatched. Donation came from healthy HIV-negative adults that had no recent acute infections or vaccinations. The material for each subset, its genomic DNA, was split evenly across several immunoSEQ plates. TCRdb keeps only in-frame clones here, not all; method: immunoSEQ multiplex PCR. Altogether about 980,000 clones are present, 70% to 85% being singletons, with the ten largest covering around 1.4%.

The chain is built from TRBV5-1 and TRBJ2-1, with 7 bases lining up with TRBD2. This sequence was found in a man aged 18 to 30 in good health. The sample consisted of memory CD4+ T cells sorted from blood. Subset in this sample: CD45RA-negative fraction. CDR3 sequence: CASSRGGGNEQFF. The CDR3 region has the DNA TGCGCCAGCAGCCGAGGCGGGGGCAATGAGCAGTTCTTC.